This TCR beta chain was observed in a study of CD8 T cells in Susac syndrome. As for the study in general: Active disease was present in roughly six of the sequenced Susac syndrome patients, whereas 8 or 9 of them were in remission. Regarding the study as a whole: Expansion of clones was not seen in the CD4+ T cell repertoires of Susac syndrome.

Points on this clonotype: Its antigen remains unidentified.

This CDR3 is 15 amino acids long. Looked up from germline, CDR1 is SQVTM and CDR2 is ANQGSEA. With 5 bases removed from V and 4 bases from J, the gap between germline ends came to 20 bases. In Susac syndrome patients, recently defined diagnostic criteria for definite or probable disease were met. Reverse transcription used roughly 0.45 to 1 ug RNA and random hexamers. TCRdb itself ran the immunoSEQ multiplex PCR reads through MiXCR, one entry per CDR3 protein. The profile covers more than 200,000 distinct CDR3 sequences, with around 93% appearing a single time and roughly 0.14% taken by the ten largest.

The sequenced material came from CD4+ T cells from PBMCs. The chain joins TRBV29-1 to TRBJ1-1, with a weak D call TRBD1 (5 bases). The sequence came from a human donor with Susac syndrome. CDR3 DNA sequence: TGCAGCGTTAGTTCAGGGAATGGGGCGGGCACTGAAGCTTTCTTT. Protein product: CSVSSGNGAGTEAFF.